This T cell receptor (beta chain) stems from a study of blood T cell repertoires in COVID-19. The CDR3 is 17 residues long. Sequencing was performed with immunoSEQ multiplex PCR; in TCRdb, only in-frame clones are kept and a portion is missing. The sample holds about 240,000 clones, 75% to 90% seen once. Individuals aged roughly 18 to 100 years were recruited from 24 US areas. The receptor comes from a woman between 35 and 50 years old with acute COVID-19. Sequencing was performed on PBMCs or T cells enriched from blood (not recorded which). The rearrangement joins TRBV21-1 to TRBJ2-3; TRBD1 was called by the table and not checked on the DNA. TRBV21-1 is a listed pseudogene. CDR3 bases: TGTGCCAGCAGCAAGGGGAAGGGAAGGGGGAGCACAGATACGCAGTATTTT. Its translation is CASSKGKGRGSTDTQYF.